This T cell receptor (beta chain) was identified in a study of cytotoxic CD8 clonotypes in ibrutinib-treated CLL. Points on this clone: The antigen remains unidentified.

Study-level points and caveats: Treatment saw public clonotypes, which were uncommon, either contract or stay stable. Clonality, elevated at ibrutinib response, dropped back toward baseline at progression.

Researchers set a sequencing depth target of 1 in 200,000 to 1 in 1 million T cells. Repertoires were generated with immunoSEQ multiplex PCR, while TCRdb's copy carries only in-frame clones and drops some. The sample lists more than 200,000 clones; 79% were seen once. Libraries of TCR beta were made from about 2.2 micrograms of genomic DNA that came from cryopreserved PBMCs. The sequenced sample was PBMCs, obtained after 12 months of ibrutinib treatment. This TCR came from a human donor with chronic lymphocytic leukemia.

DNA for the CDR3: TGTGCCAGCAGCTTGTATAGGGGACAGGGTTACGAGCAGTACTTC. Its protein product is CASSLYRGQGYEQYF. The rearrangement uses TRBV5-4 and TRBJ2-7; 9 positions agree with TRBD1. CDR1 and CDR2 from the germline V gene are SGHNT and YYREEE (reference sequence). Unmatched junction bases numbered 6, after V lost 1 base and J lost 4 bases. The CDR3 loop spans 15 amino acids.